The 17 T cell receptor beta chains in this list originate from one sample, sequenced in a study of T cell responses to AZD1222 COVID-19 vaccine. Clones were sequenced by immunoSEQ multiplex PCR, and TCRdb holds only the in-frame ones, with some missing. The sample contains about 120,000 clones, roughly 86% of which appear only once. Sequencing was performed on peripheral blood, taken on day 0 of AZD1222 vaccination. The receptors derive from an adult in good health.

The chain uses TRBV9 and TRBJ2-5, with 9 bases matching TRBD1. Germline V CDR1 and CDR2: SGDLS, YYNGEE. J was trimmed by 7 bases and V by 0 bases; bases with no gene match: 1. The CDR3 is 13 residues long. DNA for the CDR3: TGTGCCAGCAGCGTAGGGGGACAGGGGACCCAGTACTTC. Its translation: CASSVGGQGTQYF.

V usage is TRBV9 and J usage is TRBJ2-3; TRBD2 aligns across 9 bases. Per germline, CDR1 SGDLS and CDR2 YYNGEE. V lost 1 base and J lost 0; bases outside the gene matches: 3. This CDR3 is 16 amino acids long. The CDR3, as DNA: TGTGCCAGCAGCGTATCGGCGGGGGGGAGCACAGATACGCAGTATTTT. Protein: CASSVSAGGSTDTQYF.

The chain carries TRBV19 and TRBJ1-1, with D tentatively TRBD1 (6 bases). CDR3 length: 14 residues. The V and J ends lost 1 base and 1 base respectively, with 7 bases between them. Germline V CDR1 and CDR2: LNHDA, SQIVND (reference sequence). The CDR3 region is CASSIGGQNTEAFF. Here the CDR3 DNA reads TGTGCCAGTAGTATAGGGGGACAGAACACTGAAGCTTTCTTT. The variable domain in full, with the rest retrieved from reference TRBV19 and TRBJ1-1, is DGGITQSPKYLFRKEGQNVTLSCEQNLNHDAMYWYRQDPGQGLRLIYYSQIVNDFQKGDIAEGYSVSREKKESFPLTVTSAQKNPTAFYLCASSIGGQNTEAFFGQGTRLTVV.

This clone was found a few times. The chain recombines TRBV6-4 with TRBJ1-3; maybe TRBD1 (5 bases). V dropped 2 bases and J dropped 0 bases, with 14 bases sitting between them. The CDR3 extends over 17 amino acids. From germline, CDR1 is MRHNA and CDR2 SNTAGT. In nucleotides, the CDR3 is TGTGCCAGCAGTGACGTTGGGACCGTTTGCTCTGGAAACACCATATATTTT. It encodes CASSDVGTVCSGNTIYF.

The chain employs TRBV10-3 and TRBJ2-2; weak D call: TRBD1 (6 bases). The germline V gene encodes CDR1 ENHRY and CDR2 SYGVKD. The ends were cut back, 6 bases at V and 8 bases at J, with 16 bases in the middle. The CDR3 consists of 14 residues. The chain's CDR3 is CAIREAGASGELFF. CDR3 DNA sequence: TGTGCCATCAGGGAGGCAGGGGCGAGTGGGGAGCTGTTTTTT.

The chain is built from TRBV13 and TRBJ2-7; TRBD1 agrees at 10 bases. The trim removed 5 bases at V and 4 bases at J, leaving 5 bases unmatched. Germline V gene sequence: CDR1 PRHDT, CDR2 FYEKMQ (reference sequence). This CDR3 is built from 14 residues. The CDR3 protein is CASSQRQGAYEQYF. CDR3 nucleotide sequence: TGTGCCAGCAGCCAGAGACAGGGGGCGTACGAGCAGTACTTC.

The CDR3 bases are TGTGCCAGCAGCCAAGATCTTAGCGGGAGACGCTACAATGAGCAGTTCTTC. Amino acid sequence: CASSQDLSGRRYNEQFF. The gene calls are TRBV3-1 (or the pseudogene TRBV3-2) and TRBJ2-1; 9 nucleotides line up with TRBD2. V lost 0 bases and J lost 3; bases outside the gene matches: 6. This CDR3 spans 17 amino acids. CDR1 and CDR2 (germline): LGHDT, YNNKEL (reference sequence).

J is TRBJ2-7 and V is TRBV6-5; D perhaps matches TRBD1 (5 bases). Trimming cost V 6 bases and J 1 base, with 13 bases left between them. CDR3 size: 14 residues. Germline V gene sequence: CDR1 MNHEY, CDR2 SVGAGI. The CDR3 reads CASRGRGFSYEQYF. The CDR3 coding sequence is TGTGCCAGCAGGGGAAGGGGATTTTCCTACGAGCAGTACTTC.

The chain combines TRBV19 with TRBJ1-1; D is unresolved. CDR1 and CDR2 (germline): LNHDA, SQIVND (reference sequence). CDR3 length: 13 residues. Trimming removed 3 bases from V and 1 base from J, with 6 bases in between. Here the CDR3 reads CASSIDRNTEAFF. DNA for the CDR3: TGTGCCAGTAGTATTGACCGGAACACTGAAGCTTTCTTT.

The chain has TRBV29-1 and TRBJ2-5; the D call may be TRBD1 or TRBD2 (5 bases each). The CDR3 totals 14 residues. The germline V gene has CDR1 SQVTM and CDR2 ANQGSEA. Deletions cut 1 base from V and 5 bases from J, with 14 bases between. The CDR3 loop is CSVEAMRGEETQYF. In DNA, the CDR3 is TGCAGCGTTGAAGCGATGAGGGGCGAGGAGACCCAGTACTTC.

This clone was seen once. V gene TRBV5-1 combines with J gene TRBJ2-2, with D unclear. Germline CDR1 SGHRS, CDR2 YFSETQ. CDR3 length: 14 residues. V lost 4 bases and J 1 base, leaving 8 bases between the germline ends. The CDR3 DNA follows: TGCGCCAGCAGCCCCTCGGGGAACACCGGGGAGCTGTTTTTT. This codes for CASSPSGNTGELFF.

V gene TRBV27 combines with J gene TRBJ2-1; 7 bases agree with TRBD1. Per germline, CDR1 MNHEY and CDR2 SMNVEV (reference sequence). V shed 0 bases and J 3 bases; nucleotides not matched to a gene: 2. CDR3 length: 15 amino acids. In DNA form, the CDR3 reads TGTGCCAGCAGTTTATCCGGGACAGTCTACAATGAGCAGTTCTTC. Amino acid sequence: CASSLSGTVYNEQFF.

The chain employs TRBV13 and TRBJ1-1, with D unresolved. Trimming removed 3 bases at V and 1 base at J, with 6 bases between. This CDR3 is built from 13 residues. Germline values: CDR1 PRHDT, CDR2 FYEKMQ (reference sequence). Here the CDR3 reads CASSLSENTEAFF. CDR3 coding DNA: TGTGCCAGCAGCTTGTCAGAGAACACTGAAGCTTTCTTT.

The table lists this clone with a count of one. This chain uses TRBV28 with TRBJ2-7; 7 bases map to TRBD1. CDR3 size: 15 residues. From germline, CDR1 is MDHEN and CDR2 SYDVKM. Losses at the gene ends were 8 bases for V and 2 bases for J; bases not matched to a gene: 12. The CDR3 coding sequence is TGTGCCAGCCTCTCTAGGCGGCAGGGGGCCTACGAGCAGTACTTC. It codes for CASLSRRQGAYEQYF.

The rearrangement joins TRBV14 to TRBJ2-7; tentative D call: TRBD2 (6 bases). Germline lookup yields CDR1 SGHDN and CDR2 FVKESK. With 6 bases removed from V and 4 bases from J, the gap between germline ends came to 13 bases. This CDR3 is built from 13 residues. DNA of the CDR3: TGTGCCAGCAGTCTTACTAGCTATTACGAGCAGTACTTC. Translated: CASSLTSYYEQYF.

The chain links TRBV27 to TRBJ1-5, with unresolved D. From germline, CDR1 is MNHEY and CDR2 SMNVEV (reference sequence). V was cut by 2 bases and J by 4 bases, with 3 bases left in between. The CDR3 is 12 residues long. CDR3 sequence reads: CASSLPNQPQHF. The CDR3 nucleotides are TGTGCCAGCAGTTTACCGAATCAGCCCCAGCATTTT.

The chain is built from TRBV7-8 and TRBJ1-1; 9 nucleotides match TRBD1. Germline CDR1 is SGHVS and CDR2 is FQNEAQ. The CDR3 sequence is 10 residues long. Trimming removed 11 bases from V and 5 bases from J; junction bases left unmatched: 0. The CDR3 loop is CAGQGTEAFF. The CDR3, as DNA: TGTGCCGGACAGGGGACTGAAGCTTTCTTT.